These 8 T cell receptor beta chains came from one sample sequenced in a study of Graves' ophthalmopathy and Graves' hyperthyroidism (dated by TCRdb to 2016 to 2018). The instrument was an Illumina HiSeq 2000. TCR beta CDR3 regions were amplified from RNA transcripts for repertoire sequencing. A first-round RT-PCR used HTBI primers with the Qiagen OneStep RT-PCR kit, followed by a second-round multiplex PCR, size selection and purification. In-frame beta chains were kept once TCRdb had trimmed the public reads at Q25 with fastp and called clones with MiXCR. Identical CDR3 proteins give one entry, which carries the most common genes and DNA. This sample holds 500,000 to 800,000 distinct CDR3 sequences; over 40% were observed only once. The ten largest clones represent over 2.5% of the sample. Sequencing was carried out using peripheral blood. The source is an adult man with Graves' ophthalmopathy.

The table lists this clonotype with many counts. The chain carries TRBV19 and TRBJ1-2, with TRBD1 as a possible D gene (5 bases). The CDR3 is 17 residues long. V lost 8 bases and J lost 0, with 22 bases in between. Germline V gene data show CDR1 as LNHDA and CDR2 as SQIVND (reference sequence). The CDR3 DNA sequence: TGTGCCAGTCGGTTTCTGGGCAGGGACGAAGCTAACTATGGCTACACCTTC. It encodes CASRFLGRDEANYGYTF. The full variable domain, rest sourced from reference TRBV19 and TRBJ1-2, is DGGITQSPKYLFRKEGQNVTLSCEQNLNHDAMYWYRQDPGQGLRLIYYSQIVNDFQKGDIAEGYSVSREKKESFPLTVTSAQKNPTAFYLCASRFLGRDEANYGYTFGSGTRLTVV.

This rearrangement joins TRBV29-1 to TRBJ2-5, with TRBD1 matching over 8 bases. CDR1 SQVTM and CDR2 ANQGSEA come from the germline V gene. V was clipped by 5 bases and J by 4 bases; unmatched bases: 3. The CDR3 consists of 12 residues. The CDR3 DNA follows: TGCAGCGTTTCCGGACAGGGAGAGACCCAGTACTTC. It specifies CSVSGQGETQYF.

The chain links TRBV29-1 to TRBJ2-2; possibly TRBD1 for D (6 bases). Trimming removed 8 bases from V and 4 bases from J, with 14 bases in between. This CDR3 is 13 amino acids long. Germline V gene sequence: CDR1 SQVTM, CDR2 ANQGSEA. The CDR3 sequence: CSLEQGGTGELFF. The CDR3 DNA sequence: TGCAGCTTGGAACAGGGCGGCACCGGGGAGCTGTTTTTT.

This clonotype has a count of ten or more. This chain links TRBV7-9 with TRBJ2-5; TRBD1 agrees at 9 bases. The junction had 4 bases not matched to a gene; V was cut back by 4 bases and J by 1 base. The CDR3 is 15 amino acids. Looked up from germline, CDR1 is SEHNR and CDR2 is FQNEAQ (reference sequence). The CDR3: CASSSGDRAQETQYF. CDR3 nucleotide sequence: TGTGCCAGCAGCTCGGGGGACAGGGCCCAAGAGACCCAGTACTTC.

This clonotype has a handful of counts. The chain is built from TRBV19 and TRBJ1-5; the match to TRBD1 covers 7 bases. The CDR3 has 18 amino acids. CDR1 LNHDA and CDR2 SQIVND come from the germline V gene (reference sequence). Losses at the gene ends were 3 bases for V and 4 bases for J; bases not matched to a gene: 15. In DNA form, the CDR3 reads TGTGCCAGTAGTATCCGAGACAGGGTATACGGAGAAAATCAGCCCCAGCATTTT. Protein sequence: CASSIRDRVYGENQPQHF.

V usage is TRBV12-3 or TRBV12-4 and J usage is TRBJ1-1; no firm D call. CDR3 length: 14 amino acids. Trimming left V 4 bases short and J 1 base short, with 10 bases between. The CDR3 sequence is CASSYSLRNTEAFF. DNA for the CDR3: TGTGCCAGCAGTTACTCCCTCAGGAACACTGAAGCTTTCTTT.

The chain recombines TRBV10-2 with TRBJ1-6, with 7 nucleotides matching TRBD1. V shed 6 bases and J 10 bases; nucleotides not matched to a gene: 6. Germline CDR1 is WSHSY and CDR2 is SAAADI. This CDR3 contains 13 residues. CDR3 loop: CASRDRVKSPLHF. In nucleotides, the CDR3 is TGCGCCAGCAGAGACAGGGTCAAATCACCCCTCCACTTT.

CDR3: CATAQTGEENTEAFF. In DNA form, the CDR3 reads TGTGCCACCGCTCAGACAGGGGAGGAGAACACTGAAGCTTTCTTT. This chain connects TRBV25-1 to TRBJ1-1; 8 nucleotides line up with TRBD1. The CDR3 extends over 15 amino acids. Per germline, CDR1 MGHDK and CDR2 SYGVNS. V shed 10 bases, J shed 1 base, and the junction held 11 bases outside the gene matches. The whole variable domain, filled in from reference TRBV25-1 and TRBJ1-1, reads EADIYQTPRYLVIGTGKKITLECSQTMGHDKMYWYQQDPGMELHLIHYSYGVNSTEKGDLSSESTVSRIRTEHFPLTLESARPSHTSQYLCATAQTGEENTEAFFGQGTRLTVV.